This T cell receptor beta chain derives from a study of patients and donors after allogeneic stem cell transplantation. A few counts support this clonotype. After removal of 1 base from V and 2 bases from J, the junction contained 5 bases not matched to a gene. CDR1 is SGHDT and CDR2 is YYEEEE in the germline V gene. The length of the CDR3 is 15 residues. TCRdb called the RT-PCR reads again in MiXCR, with one record for every CDR3 protein. Here the sample spans some 1,800 distinct CDR3 sequences, 14% being singletons. Source material: blood, either unsorted or a sorted T cell fraction (not recorded which). The rearrangement uses TRBV5-6 and TRBJ1-2; 7 positions match TRBD1. This clonotype was obtained from a human donor who was either an allogeneic HSCT recipient or a stem cell or donor lymphocyte infusion donor (not recorded which). It is not recorded whose cells these are; they may come from a transplant donor. CDR3 in DNA: TGTGCCAGCAGCTTGTCCGGGACAGCGAACTATGGCTACACCTTC. It codes for CASSLSGTANYGYTF.